Shown below are 5 T cell receptor beta chains from a single sample sequenced in a study of early T cells in non-severe SARS-CoV-2 infection. In TCRdb, the 5' RACE reads were re-called with MiXCR into one record per CDR3 protein. This sample has some 83,000 distinct CDR3 sequences, with roughly a tenth found just once. The sequencing used whole blood, collected at baseline. The receptor set was obtained from an adult who was a healthcare worker with PCR-confirmed SARS-CoV-2 infection or an uninfected control (not recorded which).

This chain connects TRBV15 to TRBJ2-7, with D hard to call. The CDR3 consists of 14 residues. Germline V gene data show CDR1 as LNHNV and CDR2 as YYDKDF (reference sequence). V lost 4 bases and J 9 bases, leaving 19 bases between the germline ends. The CDR3 sequence is CATSIDGDRPGQYF. The CDR3 coding sequence is TGTGCCACCAGCATAGACGGAGACCGCCCCGGGCAGTACTTC.

The rearrangement uses TRBV12-3 or TRBV12-4 and TRBJ2-1, with a tentative D call TRBD2 (6 bases). This CDR3 contains 16 residues. V lost 3 bases and J 2 bases, leaving 14 bases between the germline ends. The CDR3 DNA follows: TGTGCCAGCAGTTTGGGACTTGACTATACCTACAATGAGCAGTTCTTC. It yields the protein CASSLGLDYTYNEQFF.

This clonotype occurred many times. The chain links TRBV7-9 to TRBJ2-5, with D possibly TRBD1 on 6 matching bases. Germline assignment: CDR1 SEHNR and CDR2 FQNEAQ (reference sequence). V lost 6 bases and J 4 bases, leaving 12 bases between the germline ends. The CDR3 has 13 amino acids. The CDR3 DNA is TGTGCCAGCAGTTCCAGGGGTCCAGAGACCCAGTACTTC. It specifies CASSSRGPETQYF.

The chain links TRBV18 to TRBJ1-5; 9 nucleotides line up with TRBD1. Germline trimming cut 0 bases from V and 5 bases from J; bases unmatched to any gene: 2. The CDR3 length is 15 residues. Per germline, CDR1 KGHSH and CDR2 LQKENI. The CDR3 spells CASSPPGQGYQPQHF. In nucleotides, the CDR3 is TGTGCCAGCTCACCACCGGGACAGGGTTATCAGCCCCAGCATTTT.

This clonotype was counted many times. The chain uses TRBV7-2 and TRBJ1-6, with D perhaps TRBD1 (5 bases). The CDR3 totals 16 residues. In germline, CDR1 is SGHTA, CDR2 FQGNSA. V was shortened by 2 bases and J by 11 bases, with 19 bases between the two germline ends. The CDR3 DNA is TGTGCCAGCAGCTTAAGCGGGGACCTGTTGTTGACACCCCTCCACTTT. As protein: CASSLSGDLLLTPLHF. The full variable domain, its missing parts supplied by reference TRBV7-2 and TRBJ1-6, is GAGVSQSPSNKVTEKGKDVELRCDPISGHTALYWYRQSLGQGLEFLIYFQGNSAPDKSGLPSDRFSAERTGGSVSTLTIQRTQQEDSAVYLCASSLSGDLLLTPLHFGNGTRLTVT.